A selection of T cell receptor beta chains follows, all from one sample in a study of T cell responses to AZD1222 COVID-19 vaccine. Sequencing was performed with immunoSEQ multiplex PCR; in TCRdb, only in-frame clones are kept and a portion is missing. The sample shows over 130,000 clones, approximately 94% of them seen only once. This specimen was peripheral blood, taken on day 0 of AZD1222 vaccination. These receptors came from an adult in good health. The CDR3 runs from the conserved cysteine through the conserved F or W. A D gene is named only where the DNA matches it firmly. Not every row has a clone size; where given, it reads once, few, many or a size class.

clone_size: NA
j_call: TRBJ1-2
v_call: TRBV2
d_call: TRBD1
cdr3_aa: CATRDSYGYTF
cdr3_nt: TGTGCCACCCGGGACAGCTATGGCTACACCTTC

clone_size: NA
j_call: TRBJ1-6
v_call: TRBV28
d_call: TRBD1
cdr3_aa: CASSLMDRDNSPLHF
cdr3_nt: TGTGCCAGCAGTTTAATGGACAGGGATAATTCACCCCTCCACTTT

clone_size: NA
j_call: TRBJ1-4
v_call: TRBV3-1/TRBV3-2
d_call: NA
cdr3_aa: CASSLPGGGGDKLFF
cdr3_nt: TGTGCCAGCAGCCTCCCGGGGGGGGGAGGCGACAAACTGTTTTTT

clone_size: NA
j_call: TRBJ2-1
v_call: TRBV30
d_call: NA
cdr3_aa: CAWSSVGNEQFF
cdr3_nt: TGTGCCTGGAGCTCTGTAGGCAATGAGCAGTTCTTC

clone_size: NA
j_call: TRBJ2-5
v_call: TRBV5-1
d_call: NA
cdr3_aa: CASSIGVSEGETQYF
cdr3_nt: TGCGCCAGCAGCATTGGGGTCTCCGAGGGGGAGACCCAGTACTTC

clone_size: NA
j_call: TRBJ1-2
v_call: TRBV9
d_call: TRBD1
cdr3_aa: CASSGLGQTVGGYTF
cdr3_nt: TGTGCCAGCAGCGGATTGGGACAGACTGTAGGTGGCTACACCTTC

clone_size: NA
j_call: TRBJ1-1
v_call: TRBV5-4
d_call: NA
cdr3_aa: CASSLFASAFETDTEAFF
cdr3_nt: TGTGCCAGCAGCTTGTTCGCTTCTGCATTTGAGACGGACACTGAAGCTTTCTTT

clone_size: NA
j_call: TRBJ2-3
v_call: TRBV6-4
d_call: TRBD2
cdr3_aa: CASSDSGGSADTQYF
cdr3_nt: TGTGCCAGCAGTGACTCGGGGGGGTCGGCAGATACGCAGTATTTT

clone_size: NA
j_call: TRBJ2-4
v_call: TRBV6-1
d_call: TRBD1
cdr3_aa: CASSGTGVLAKNIQYF
cdr3_nt: TGTGCCAGCAGTGGTACAGGGGTACTAGCCAAAAACATTCAGTACTTC

clone_size: NA
j_call: TRBJ2-1
v_call: TRBV6-5
d_call: TRBD1
cdr3_aa: CASAGTGGYNEQFF
cdr3_nt: TGTGCCAGCGCCGGGACAGGGGGATACAATGAGCAGTTCTTC

clone_size: NA
j_call: TRBJ2-5
v_call: TRBV27
d_call: TRBD2
cdr3_aa: CASSPTLGLAGEETQYF
cdr3_nt: TGTGCCAGCAGTCCTACACTCGGACTAGCGGGGGAAGAGACCCAGTACTTC

clone_size: NA
j_call: TRBJ1-1
v_call: TRBV19
d_call: TRBD1
cdr3_aa: CASSIAGQGDTEAFF
cdr3_nt: TGTGCCAGTAGTATAGCGGGACAGGGGGACACTGAAGCTTTCTTT

clone_size: NA
j_call: TRBJ1-3
v_call: TRBV10-3
d_call: NA
cdr3_aa: CATRASGNTIYF
cdr3_nt: TGTGCCACAAGAGCGTCTGGAAACACCATATATTTT

clone_size: NA
j_call: TRBJ2-3
v_call: TRBV29-1
d_call: NA
cdr3_aa: CSVETDADTQYF
cdr3_nt: TGCAGCGTTGAAACAGACGCAGATACGCAGTATTTT

clone_size: NA
j_call: TRBJ1-2
v_call: TRBV3-1/TRBV3-2
d_call: NA
cdr3_aa: CASSQEGGAAHYGYTF
cdr3_nt: TGTGCCAGCAGCCAAGAAGGCGGAGCAGCTCACTATGGCTACACCTTC

clone_size: few
j_call: TRBJ2-1
v_call: TRBV5-4
d_call: NA
cdr3_aa: CASSWPRVNEQFF
cdr3_nt: TGTGCCAGCAGCTGGCCACGGGTCAATGAGCAGTTCTTC

clone_size: NA
j_call: TRBJ2-1
v_call: TRBV6-4
d_call: TRBD1
cdr3_aa: CASTPDRDRGSNEQFF
cdr3_nt: TGTGCCAGCACCCCGGACCGGGACAGGGGCTCCAATGAGCAGTTCTTC

clone_size: NA
j_call: TRBJ1-2
v_call: TRBV27
d_call: TRBD1
cdr3_aa: CASSLTRGQGGYTF
cdr3_nt: TGTGCCAGCAGTTTAACCAGGGGGCAAGGCGGCTACACCTTC

clone_size: NA
j_call: TRBJ2-2
v_call: TRBV21-1
d_call: NA
cdr3_aa: CASSPPGTTTNTGELFF
cdr3_nt: TGTGCCAGCAGCCCCCCCGGGACGACCACGAACACCGGGGAGCTGTTTTTT

clone_size: NA
j_call: TRBJ1-1
v_call: TRBV2
d_call: NA
cdr3_aa: CASKSATGTTEAFF
cdr3_nt: TGTGCCAGCAAAAGCGCCACAGGAACCACTGAAGCTTTCTTT

clone_size: NA
j_call: TRBJ1-2
v_call: TRBV18
d_call: NA
cdr3_aa: CASSPGQNYGYTF
cdr3_nt: TGTGCCAGCTCACCAGGACAGAACTATGGCTACACCTTC

clone_size: NA
j_call: TRBJ2-5
v_call: TRBV11-2
d_call: TRBD2
cdr3_aa: CASSYSTGGWQETQYF
cdr3_nt: TGTGCCAGCAGCTACAGCACGGGGGGATGGCAAGAGACCCAGTACTTC

clone_size: NA
j_call: TRBJ1-6
v_call: TRBV3-1/TRBV3-2
d_call: NA
cdr3_aa: CASSQGARYNSPLHF
cdr3_nt: TGTGCCAGCAGCCAAGGGGCGCGCTATAATTCACCCCTCCACTTT

clone_size: once
j_call: TRBJ1-5
v_call: TRBV2
d_call: TRBD1
cdr3_aa: CASSTNPGTGGRQPQHF
cdr3_nt: TGTGCCAGCAGTACAAACCCCGGGACAGGGGGCCGGCAGCCCCAGCATTTT

clone_size: NA
j_call: TRBJ1-5
v_call: TRBV18
d_call: NA
cdr3_aa: CASSPVGQLGFQPQHF
cdr3_nt: TGTGCCAGCTCACCAGTCGGACAGTTAGGGTTTCAGCCCCAGCATTTT

clone_size: once
j_call: TRBJ1-3
v_call: TRBV11-2
d_call: TRBD1
cdr3_aa: CASTGQLAGNTIYF
cdr3_nt: TGTGCCAGCACGGGACAGTTGGCTGGAAACACCATATATTTT

clone_size: NA
j_call: TRBJ1-1
v_call: TRBV6-1
d_call: NA
cdr3_aa: CASSEVRGQNTEAFF
cdr3_nt: TGTGCCAGCAGTGAGGTCAGGGGCCAGAACACTGAAGCTTTCTTT

clone_size: NA
j_call: TRBJ1-6
v_call: TRBV5-6
d_call: NA
cdr3_aa: CASKLWENSPLHF
cdr3_nt: TGTGCCAGCAAGCTTTGGGAGAATTCACCCCTCCACTTT

clone_size: NA
j_call: TRBJ1-2
v_call: TRBV27
d_call: NA
cdr3_aa: CASSLSIDRALNGYTF
cdr3_nt: TGTGCCAGCAGTTTATCAATCGACAGAGCCCTTAATGGCTACACCTTC

clone_size: NA
j_call: TRBJ1-2
v_call: TRBV6-5
d_call: NA
cdr3_aa: CASSSRTRGDYGYTF
cdr3_nt: TGTGCCAGCAGTTCTAGGACTCGCGGGGACTATGGCTACACCTTC

clone_size: NA
j_call: TRBJ2-1
v_call: TRBV5-1
d_call: NA
cdr3_aa: CASSLGEWGVEFF
cdr3_nt: TGCGCCAGCAGCTTGGGAGAGTGGGGGGTTGAGTTCTTC

clone_size: NA
j_call: TRBJ1-4
v_call: TRBV4-1
d_call: TRBD1
cdr3_aa: CASSQGDRGFGKLFF
cdr3_nt: TGCGCCAGCAGCCAAGGGGACAGGGGCTTCGGAAAACTGTTTTTT

clone_size: NA
j_call: TRBJ2-3
v_call: TRBV11-2
d_call: TRBD2
cdr3_aa: CASSLEVAGEHRPSTDTQYF
cdr3_nt: TGTGCCAGCAGCTTAGAAGTAGCGGGGGAACATCGGCCTAGCACAGATACGCAGTATTTT

clone_size: NA
j_call: TRBJ1-2
v_call: TRBV4-2
d_call: TRBD1
cdr3_aa: CASTRGGAVPGYTF
cdr3_nt: TGTGCCAGCACGCGAGGGGGCGCCGTACCCGGCTACACCTTC

clone_size: few
j_call: TRBJ2-1
v_call: TRBV19
d_call: TRBD2
cdr3_aa: CASRPTSGRAGSYNEQFF
cdr3_nt: TGTGCCAGTAGACCAACTAGCGGGAGGGCCGGGTCCTACAATGAGCAGTTCTTC

clone_size: few
j_call: TRBJ1-2
v_call: TRBV6-5
d_call: TRBD1
cdr3_aa: CASSPTGYGYTF
cdr3_nt: TGTGCCAGCAGTCCGACAGGGTACGGCTACACCTTC

clone_size: NA
j_call: TRBJ2-3
v_call: TRBV6-5
d_call: NA
cdr3_aa: CASRETSTDTQYF
cdr3_nt: TGTGCCAGCAGGGAGACCAGCACAGATACGCAGTATTTT

clone_size: NA
j_call: TRBJ2-5
v_call: TRBV7-3
d_call: TRBD2
cdr3_aa: CASSLGTSGALGETQYF
cdr3_nt: TGTGCCAGCAGCTTAGGGACTAGCGGGGCACTCGGGGAGACCCAGTACTTC

clone_size: NA
j_call: TRBJ1-2
v_call: TRBV6-5
d_call: NA
cdr3_aa: CASTTRNDYGYTF
cdr3_nt: TGTGCCAGCACAACCCGGAACGACTATGGCTACACCTTC

clone_size: NA
j_call: TRBJ1-2
v_call: TRBV7-6
d_call: NA
cdr3_aa: CASSLGGYGYTF
cdr3_nt: TGTGCCAGCAGCTTAGGGGGGTATGGCTACACCTTC

clone_size: NA
j_call: TRBJ1-1
v_call: TRBV9
d_call: TRBD1
cdr3_aa: CASSVTGQGNTEAFF
cdr3_nt: TGTGCCAGCAGCGTGACCGGACAGGGGAACACTGAAGCTTTCTTT

clone_size: NA
j_call: TRBJ1-5
v_call: TRBV28
d_call: NA
cdr3_aa: CASSSADYQPQHF
cdr3_nt: TGTGCCAGCAGTTCCGCGGATTACCAGCCCCAGCATTTT

clone_size: NA
j_call: TRBJ1-4
v_call: TRBV7-9
d_call: NA
cdr3_aa: CASSPGTLSTPNEKLFF
cdr3_nt: TGTGCCAGCAGCCCAGGGACCTTATCGACACCTAATGAAAAACTGTTTTTT

clone_size: once
j_call: TRBJ2-1
v_call: TRBV29-1
d_call: NA
cdr3_aa: CSVGDFSYNEQFF
cdr3_nt: TGCAGCGTGGGGGACTTCTCCTACAATGAGCAGTTCTTC

clone_size: NA
j_call: TRBJ1-3
v_call: TRBV11-2
d_call: NA
cdr3_aa: CASSLSGGPGNTIYF
cdr3_nt: TGTGCCAGCAGCTTATCCGGGGGCCCTGGAAACACCATATATTTT

clone_size: NA
j_call: TRBJ2-1
v_call: TRBV2
d_call: NA
cdr3_aa: CASEASHNEQFF
cdr3_nt: TGTGCCAGCGAGGCGTCACACAATGAGCAGTTCTTC

clone_size: NA
j_call: TRBJ2-1
v_call: TRBV5-1
d_call: NA
cdr3_aa: CASSQGGPEDEQFF
cdr3_nt: TGCGCCAGCAGCCAGGGCGGACCTGAGGATGAGCAGTTCTTC

clone_size: few
j_call: TRBJ1-5
v_call: TRBV21-1
d_call: NA
cdr3_aa: CASSSGAQRRGIGYQPQHF
cdr3_nt: TGTGCCAGCAGCAGTGGAGCCCAAAGGAGGGGTATAGGCTATCAGCCCCAGCATTTT